The 28 T cell receptor beta chains reported below all come from one sample, sequenced in a study of T cell responses to AZD1222 COVID-19 vaccine. TCRdb's table, derived via immunoSEQ multiplex PCR, lists solely in-frame clones and lacks some. This table has fewer than 110,000 clones, over 70% appearing once. The sequencing here drew on peripheral blood, taken on day 0 of AZD1222 vaccination. These receptors all stem from an adult in good health.

This clone was observed once. The chain uses TRBV2 and TRBJ2-7, with D uncertain. The length of the CDR3 is 11 residues. V was shortened by 2 bases and J by 7 bases, with 6 bases between the two germline ends. Germline CDR1 SNHLY, CDR2 FYNNEI. The CDR3 DNA reads as TGTGCCAGCAGTGAACGGGCAGAGCAGTACTTC. This gives the protein CASSERAEQYF.

V gene TRBV5-4 combines with J gene TRBJ1-2, with D unresolved. V was clipped by 0 bases and J by 5 bases, with 8 bases between them. The CDR3 totals 13 residues. From germline, CDR1 is SGHNT and CDR2 YYREEE (reference sequence). CDR3 bases: TGTGCCAGCAGCTTGGACAGTTCTTATGGCTACACCTTC. Its protein is CASSLDSSYGYTF. Full variable domain (remainder filled in from reference TRBV5-4 and TRBJ1-2): ETGVTQSPTHLIKTRGQQVTLRCSSQSGHNTVSWYQQALGQGPQFIFQYYREEENGRGNFPPRFSGLQFPNYSSELNVNALELDDSALYLCASSLDSSYGYTFGSGTRLTVV.

The CDR3 here is CARSRLTRASSYNSPLHF. CDR3 coding DNA: TGTGCCAGAAGCCGACTGACAAGAGCGAGCTCCTATAATTCACCCCTCCACTTT. The chain has TRBV5-3 and TRBJ1-6; D ambiguous. Being an ORF, TRBV5-3 has a function that is uncertain. Trimming stripped 4 bases from V and 0 bases from J, with 17 bases between. There are 18 residues in the CDR3.

The V gene is TRBV7-2, the J gene TRBJ2-5; 7 bases line up with TRBD2. Unmatched junction bases numbered 11, after V lost 2 bases and J lost 5 bases. The CDR3 is made up of 16 amino acids. Germline assignment: CDR1 SGHTA and CDR2 FQGNSA. The CDR3 loop is CASSLFAGVVRETQYF. The DNA for the CDR3 is TGTGCCAGCAGCTTATTTGCGGGAGTGGTCCGTGAGACCCAGTACTTC.

J is TRBJ1-2 and V is TRBV12-5; D uncertain. This CDR3 region has 13 residues. The germline CDR1 and CDR2 sequences are LGHNT and FRNRAP. Trimming took off 5 bases at V and 7 bases at J, with 14 bases between the two ends. CDR3: CASGTAVSIGYTF. The DNA of the CDR3 is TGTGCTAGTGGTACCGCCGTGTCGATTGGCTACACCTTC.

The chain combines TRBV5-5 with TRBJ2-3; D gene unclear. V was pared by 2 bases and J by 0 bases, with 7 bases between. The length of the CDR3 is 14 residues. The V gene's germline CDR1 is SGHKS and CDR2 YYEKEE (reference sequence). Written as DNA, the CDR3 is TGTGCCAGCAGCTTTTTGTCAAGCACAGATACGCAGTATTTT. Protein: CASSFLSSTDTQYF.

This clone has just one count. An end of the junction differs from the germline gene, which may be a read error. V is TRBV7-7 and J is TRBJ2-2; D may be TRBD2 (6 bases). CDR3 length equals 16 residues. Germline V gene data show CDR1 as SSHAT and CDR2 as FNYEAQ (reference sequence). This CDR3 is CASSLTGGVNTGELFF. In DNA form, the CDR3 reads TGTGCTAGCAGCTTAACTGGCGGGGTGAACACCGGGGAGCTGTTTTTT.

The chain combines TRBV7-2 with TRBJ2-7; 7 positions match TRBD2. This CDR3 spans 16 amino acids. Looked up from germline, CDR1 is SGHTA and CDR2 is FQGNSA. Trimming cost V 5 bases and J 0 bases; bases outside gene matches: 10. For the CDR3, the DNA is TGTGCCAGCAGCCAAAACCTAGCGGCCTACTCCTACGAGCAGTACTTC. Protein product: CASSQNLAAYSYEQYF.

The genes are TRBV25-1 and TRBJ1-6; 7 bases fit TRBD1. V was pared by 5 bases and J by 9 bases, with 4 bases of the junction left unmatched. The V gene's germline CDR1 is MGHDK and CDR2 SYGVNS. The CDR3 sequence is 13 residues long. This CDR3 is CASSKGAASPLHF. The DNA for the CDR3 is TGTGCCAGCAGTAAGGGGGCGGCTTCACCCCTCCACTTT.

This clone appeared once. V gene TRBV6-5 combines with J gene TRBJ1-2; D unresolved. Germline lookup yields CDR1 MNHEY and CDR2 SVGAGI. The CDR3 is 12 residues long. Trimming cost V 6 bases and J 4 bases, with 9 bases left between them. The CDR3 sequence: CASSQTSYGYTF. The CDR3 coding sequence is TGTGCCAGCAGCCAAACCTCCTATGGCTACACCTTC.

This rearrangement joins TRBV6-5 to TRBJ1-5, with 7 bases aligning to TRBD1. CDR3 length equals 14 residues. The V and J ends lost 5 bases and 4 bases, in that order; junction bases with no gene match: 5. From germline, CDR1 is MNHEY and CDR2 SVGAGI. The CDR3, as DNA: TGTGCCAGCAGTCGACAGGGTTTGAATCAGCCCCAGCATTTT. Amino acids: CASSRQGLNQPQHF.

This clone appeared once. This chain joins TRBV24-1 and TRBJ1-2; D possibly corresponds to TRBD1 (5 bases). The CDR3 runs to 11 residues. V lost 10 bases and J lost 6, with 11 bases in between. Per the germline V gene, CDR1 is KGHDR and CDR2 is SFDVKD. The CDR3 region has the DNA TGTGCCACTACAGGAGTTCATGGCTACACCTTC. Translated, it gives CATTGVHGYTF.

This chain joins TRBV24-1 and TRBJ1-1, with 7 bases that match TRBD1. Germline V gene lookup returns CDR1 KGHDR and CDR2 SFDVKD. The ends lost 3 bases at V and 8 bases at J; junction bases unmatched: 8. The CDR3 totals 14 residues. For the CDR3, the DNA is TGTGCCACCAGTGATCCCGGGACAGCGAACGAAGCTTTCTTT. Residues: CATSDPGTANEAFF.

The chain joins TRBV13 to TRBJ1-5; D perhaps matches TRBD1 (5 bases). From germline, CDR1 is PRHDT and CDR2 FYEKMQ (reference sequence). This CDR3 spans 13 amino acids. With 4 bases removed from V and 5 bases from J, the gap between germline ends came to 9 bases. CDR3 protein: CASSSSRDQPQHF. CDR3 bases: TGTGCCAGCAGCTCTTCCAGGGATCAGCCCCAGCATTTT. The full variable domain, its missing parts supplied by reference TRBV13 and TRBJ1-5, is AAGVIQSPRHLIKEKRETATLKCYPIPRHDTVYWYQQGPGQDPQFLISFYEKMQSDKGSIPDRFSAQQFSDYHSELNMSSLELGDSALYFCASSSSRDQPQHFGDGTRLSIL.

This clone was found once. This chain uses TRBV18 with TRBJ1-2; D is ambiguous. The CDR3 is 12 residues long. V shed 3 bases and J shed 3 bases, with 5 bases lying between them. Germline V gene lookup returns CDR1 KGHSH and CDR2 LQKENI. CDR3 residues: CASSPADYGYTF. The CDR3 DNA reads as TGTGCCAGCTCACCGGCCGACTATGGCTACACCTTC.

This rearrangement joins TRBV19 to TRBJ2-2; 8 bases agree with TRBD1. J gave up 3 bases and V 7 bases, and 7 bases lay outside the gene matches. This CDR3 contains 15 residues. Germline values: CDR1 LNHDA, CDR2 SQIVND (reference sequence). CDR3 region: CASNQGASHTGELFF. In DNA, the CDR3 is TGTGCCAGTAATCAGGGGGCTTCTCACACCGGGGAGCTGTTTTTT.

J is TRBJ2-5 and V is TRBV12-5; 10 bases align to TRBD2. V trimming: 6 bases; J trimming: 5 bases; junction bases outside the gene matches: 15. This CDR3 spans 17 amino acids. Germline values: CDR1 LGHNT, CDR2 FRNRAP. The DNA for the CDR3 is TGTGCTAGTGGCTCCTCACCTAGCGGGAGTGGTACGGAGACCCAGTACTTC. Its protein product is CASGSSPSGSGTETQYF.

The genes are TRBV4-2 and TRBJ2-3; 14 bases agree with TRBD2. This CDR3 is 17 amino acids long. With 0 bases clipped from V and 3 bases from J, the junction kept 2 bases outside the gene matches. Germline V gene lookup returns CDR1 LGHNA and CDR2 YNFKEQ. The DNA for the CDR3 is TGTGCCAGCAGCCAAGACGGACTAGCGGGAGGTACAGATACGCAGTATTTT. Encoded protein: CASSQDGLAGGTDTQYF.

This clone was detected only a few times. This rearrangement joins TRBV5-5 to TRBJ1-6; D possibly corresponds to TRBD1 (6 bases). From germline, CDR1 is SGHKS and CDR2 YYEKEE (reference sequence). The V and J ends lost 4 bases and 7 bases respectively, with 24 bases between them. The length of the CDR3 is 18 residues. The CDR3 region is CASSLSLLMVQGNSPLHF. The CDR3 nucleotides are TGTGCCAGCAGCCTCTCCCTCCTCATGGTACAGGGAAATTCACCCCTCCACTTT.

The chain couples TRBV6-5 to TRBJ2-2, with D uncertain. In germline, CDR1 is MNHEY, CDR2 SVGAGI. Trimming took off 0 bases at V and 4 bases at J, with 3 bases between the two ends. The CDR3 is 13 residues long. The CDR3 nucleotides are TGTGCCAGCAGTTACTCGAGCACCGGGGAGCTGTTTTTT. Translating it yields CASSYSSTGELFF.

This chain links TRBV19 with TRBJ2-3; a possible D gene is TRBD2 (7 bases). V gave up 7 bases and J gave up 5 bases, with 37 bases separating them. Germline assignment: CDR1 LNHDA and CDR2 SQIVND (reference sequence). The CDR3 totals 21 residues. The DNA for the CDR3 is TGTGCCAGTATGCCCCAACGCGGGGGACAACAGTCGCCCTATCCTCTAGATACGCAGTATTTT. Translated, it gives CASMPQRGGQQSPYPLDTQYF. Full variable domain (missing parts from reference TRBV19 and TRBJ2-3): DGGITQSPKYLFRKEGQNVTLSCEQNLNHDAMYWYRQDPGQGLRLIYYSQIVNDFQKGDIAEGYSVSREKKESFPLTVTSAQKNPTAFYLCASMPQRGGQQSPYPLDTQYFGPGTRLTVL.

V gene TRBV28 combines with J gene TRBJ2-3, with a possible D match to TRBD1 (6 bases). V was shortened by 4 bases and J by 2 bases, with 10 bases between the two germline ends. The CDR3 consists of 14 residues. Germline V gene sequence: CDR1 MDHEN, CDR2 SYDVKM. The CDR3 reads CASSSHRDTDTQYF. CDR3 DNA: TGTGCCAGCAGTTCCCACAGGGACACAGATACGCAGTATTTT.

V is TRBV6-5 and J is TRBJ1-1, with 8 bases aligning to TRBD1. Germline-derived CDR1 and CDR2 are MNHEY and SVGAGI. V lost 7 bases to trimming and J lost 2 bases; unmatched junction nucleotides: 6. The CDR3 extends over 14 amino acids. CDR3 coding DNA: TGTGCCAGCACCTCACAGGGGGGCAACACTGAAGCTTTCTTT. Translated, it gives CASTSQGGNTEAFF.

The CDR3 here is CASSLAGGGYEQYF. The CDR3 nucleotides read TGTGCCAGCAGCTTAGCGGGGGGAGGCTACGAGCAGTACTTC. The V and J genes are TRBV7-2 and TRBJ2-7, with D tentatively TRBD2 (6 bases). Germline V CDR1 and CDR2: SGHTA, FQGNSA. V lost 0 bases to trimming and J lost 3 bases, with 9 bases between them. This CDR3 is built from 14 residues.

The gene calls are TRBV28 and TRBJ2-1, with a tentative D call TRBD2 (6 bases). Looked up from germline, CDR1 is MDHEN and CDR2 is SYDVKM. The CDR3 is made up of 13 amino acids. With 4 bases removed from V and 5 bases from J, the gap between germline ends came to 9 bases. The CDR3 here is CASSSGSNNEQFF. In DNA, the CDR3 is TGTGCCAGCAGTTCCGGGAGCAACAATGAGCAGTTCTTC.

The rearrangement links TRBV28 to TRBJ2-3, with TRBD2 matching 8 bases. The CDR3 contains 14 residues. V shed 5 bases, J shed 2 bases, and the junction held 3 bases outside the gene matches. Germline lookup yields CDR1 MDHEN and CDR2 SYDVKM. The DNA of the CDR3 is TGTGCCAGCAGTCTCGGGGGGGACACAGATACGCAGTATTTT. Its translation: CASSLGGDTDTQYF.

V is TRBV28 and J is TRBJ2-1; D may be TRBD2 (6 bases). The CDR3 contains 14 residues. The germline V and J ends were trimmed by 3 bases and 7 bases, with 13 bases remaining between them. The germline V gene encodes CDR1 MDHEN and CDR2 SYDVKM. CDR3 sequence: CASSFLRELNEQFF. The CDR3 DNA follows: TGTGCCAGCAGTTTTCTCCGGGAGTTGAATGAGCAGTTCTTC.

This clone was observed a few times. The gene calls are TRBV27 and TRBJ2-7, with 7 bases identical to TRBD1. The CDR3 spans 14 residues. Germline V gives CDR1 MNHEY, CDR2 SMNVEV (reference sequence). The junction had 5 bases not matched to a gene; V was cut back by 2 bases and J by 4 bases. CDR3 sequence: CASSLRGQYYEQYF. CDR3 coding DNA: TGTGCCAGCAGTTTAAGGGGGCAGTATTACGAGCAGTACTTC.